The source of this T cell receptor beta chain is a study of blood T cell repertoires in COVID-19. About the study: Collection of acute and convalescent COVID-19 samples took place in the United States, Italy and Spain. Sources were T cells, B-cell-depleted T cells, or PBMCs; the material itself was cDNA or gDNA.

Authors' methods: Cell counts per sample came from amplifying reference gene primers. The protocol was immunoSEQ multiplex PCR, while the TCRdb copy is restricted to in-frame clones and leaves out a portion. V and J calls and clone size are as listed in that table; D and trimming were resolved from the DNA. This repertoire shows roughly 25,000 clones, roughly 80% found once; its top ten account for approximately 60%. The sample taken for sequencing was peripheral blood. The sequence came from a woman over 75 with acute or convalescent COVID-19.

The CDR3 loop reads CASSVQGGNTEAFF. The DNA of the CDR3 is TGTGCCAGCAGTGTCCAGGGTGGGAACACTGAAGCTTTCTTT. The chain has TRBV2 and TRBJ1-1; D possibly corresponds to TRBD1 (5 bases). Trimming removed 4 bases from V and 1 base from J, with 10 bases in between. The germline gives CDR1 SNHLY, CDR2 FYNNEI. The CDR3 totals 14 residues.